This T cell receptor beta chain stems from a study of spatial heterogeneity in lung cancer. The CDR3 is 13 amino acids. Germline loops: CDR1 DFQATT, CDR2 SNEGSKA (reference sequence). V lost 2 bases and J lost 5, with 7 bases in between. TCRdb re-derived calls from the 5' RACE reads in MiXCR, one entry per CDR3 protein. The table records some 100,000 distinct CDR3 sequences, approximately 12% of them present only once. Time point denoted: sample taken at primary tumor resection. The donor group consisted of 55 to 85 patients who had untreated, early-stage non-small cell lung cancer. The sequenced sample was PBMCs, obtained at surgery. This receptor was identified in a male donor with early-stage non-small cell lung cancer. The chain is built from TRBV20-1 and TRBJ1-6; D gene uncertain. The CDR3 loop is CSARPADNSPLHF. CDR3 in DNA: TGCAGTGCTAGACCGGCAGATAATTCACCCCTCCACTTT.